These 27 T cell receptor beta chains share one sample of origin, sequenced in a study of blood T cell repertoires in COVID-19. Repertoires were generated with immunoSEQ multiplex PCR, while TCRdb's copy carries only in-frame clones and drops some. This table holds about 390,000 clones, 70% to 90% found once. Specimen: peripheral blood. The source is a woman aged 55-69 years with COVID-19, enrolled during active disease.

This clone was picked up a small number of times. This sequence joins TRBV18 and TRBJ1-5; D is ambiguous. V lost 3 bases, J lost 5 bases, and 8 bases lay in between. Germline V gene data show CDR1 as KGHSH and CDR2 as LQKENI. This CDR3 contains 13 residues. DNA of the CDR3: TGTGCCAGCTCACCGGCAACCCATCAGCCCCAGCATTTT. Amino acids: CASSPATHQPQHF.

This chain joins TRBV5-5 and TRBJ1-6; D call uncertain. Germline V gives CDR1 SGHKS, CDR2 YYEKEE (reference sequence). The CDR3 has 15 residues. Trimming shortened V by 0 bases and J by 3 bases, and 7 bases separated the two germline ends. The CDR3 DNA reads TGTGCCAGCAGCTTGGCGGAGCTCTATAATTCACCCCTCCACTTT. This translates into CASSLAELYNSPLHF.

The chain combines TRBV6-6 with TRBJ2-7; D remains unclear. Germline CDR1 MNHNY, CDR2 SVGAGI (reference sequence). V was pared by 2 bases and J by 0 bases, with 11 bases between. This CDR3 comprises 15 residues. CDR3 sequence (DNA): TGTGCCAGCAGTTACGGCCCAAACCACTCCTACGAGCAGTACTTC. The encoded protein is CASSYGPNHSYEQYF.

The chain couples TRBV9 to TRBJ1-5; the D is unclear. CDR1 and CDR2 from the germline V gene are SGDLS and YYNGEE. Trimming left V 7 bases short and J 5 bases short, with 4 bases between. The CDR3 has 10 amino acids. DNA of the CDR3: TGTGCCAGCCCGGATCAGCCCCAGCATTTT. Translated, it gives CASPDQPQHF. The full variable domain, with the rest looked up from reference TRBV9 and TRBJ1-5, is DSGVTQTPKHLITATGQRVTLRCSPRSGDLSVYWYQQSLDQGLQFLIQYYNGEERAKGNILERFSAQQFPDLHSELNLSSLELGDSALYFCASPDQPQHFGDGTRLSIL.

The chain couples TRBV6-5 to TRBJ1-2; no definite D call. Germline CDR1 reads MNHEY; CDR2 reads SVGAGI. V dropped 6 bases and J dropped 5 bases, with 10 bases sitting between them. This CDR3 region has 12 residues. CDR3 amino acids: CASRLGGYGYTF. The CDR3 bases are TGTGCCAGCAGACTAGGCGGGTATGGCTACACCTTC.

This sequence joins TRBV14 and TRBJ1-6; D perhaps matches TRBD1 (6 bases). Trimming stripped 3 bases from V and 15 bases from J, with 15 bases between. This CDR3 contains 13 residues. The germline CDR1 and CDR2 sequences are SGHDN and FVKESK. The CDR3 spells CASSQAVTGLLHF. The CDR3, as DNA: TGTGCCAGCAGCCAGGCTGTTACAGGGCTCCTCCACTTT.

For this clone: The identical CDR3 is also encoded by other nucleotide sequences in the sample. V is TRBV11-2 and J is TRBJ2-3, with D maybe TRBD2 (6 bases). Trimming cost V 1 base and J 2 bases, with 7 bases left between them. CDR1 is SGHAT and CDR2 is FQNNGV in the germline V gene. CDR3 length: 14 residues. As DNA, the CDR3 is TGTGCCAGCAGCTTAGCGGGAGCCACAGATACGCAGTATTTT. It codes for CASSLAGATDTQYF.

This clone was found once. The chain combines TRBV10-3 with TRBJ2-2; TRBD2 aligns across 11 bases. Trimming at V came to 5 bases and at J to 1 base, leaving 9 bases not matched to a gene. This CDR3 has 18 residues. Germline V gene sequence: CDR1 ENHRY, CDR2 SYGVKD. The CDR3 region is CAISHNLAGGQNTGELFF. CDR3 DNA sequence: TGTGCCATCAGTCACAATCTAGCGGGGGGCCAGAACACCGGGGAGCTGTTTTTT.

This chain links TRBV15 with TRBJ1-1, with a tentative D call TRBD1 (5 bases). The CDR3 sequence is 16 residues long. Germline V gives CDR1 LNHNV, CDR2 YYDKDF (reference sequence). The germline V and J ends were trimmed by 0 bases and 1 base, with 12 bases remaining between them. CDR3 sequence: CATSRDPQGTNTEAFF. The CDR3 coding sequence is TGTGCCACCAGCAGAGATCCTCAGGGCACGAACACTGAAGCTTTCTTT.

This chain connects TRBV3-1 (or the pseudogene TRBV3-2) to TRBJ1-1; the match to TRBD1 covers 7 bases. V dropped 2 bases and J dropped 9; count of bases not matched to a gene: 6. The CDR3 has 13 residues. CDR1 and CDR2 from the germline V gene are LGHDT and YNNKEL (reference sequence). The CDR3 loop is CASSQTDRAQAFF. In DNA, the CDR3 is TGTGCCAGCAGCCAAACAGACAGGGCCCAAGCTTTCTTT.

Written as DNA, the CDR3 is TGTGCCAGCCTCCGAAGGAGGGACACTGAAGCTTTCTTT. It is translated as CASLRRRDTEAFF. The chain recombines TRBV6-5 with TRBJ1-1; the D is unclear. This CDR3 contains 13 residues. In germline, CDR1 is MNHEY, CDR2 SVGAGI. V lost 8 bases and J lost 3, with 13 bases in between.

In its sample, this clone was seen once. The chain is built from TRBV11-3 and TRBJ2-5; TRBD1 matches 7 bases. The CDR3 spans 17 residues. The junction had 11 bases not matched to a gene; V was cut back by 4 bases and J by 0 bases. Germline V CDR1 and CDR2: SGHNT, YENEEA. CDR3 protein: CASSSPQGERNQETQYF. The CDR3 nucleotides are TGTGCCAGCAGCTCACCCCAGGGGGAAAGAAACCAAGAGACCCAGTACTTC.

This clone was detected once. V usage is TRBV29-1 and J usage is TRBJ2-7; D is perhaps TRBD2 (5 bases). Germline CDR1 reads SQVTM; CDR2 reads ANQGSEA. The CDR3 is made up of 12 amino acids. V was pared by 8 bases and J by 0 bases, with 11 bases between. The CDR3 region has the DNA TGCAGCATTTACGGGATCTCCTACGAGCAGTACTTC. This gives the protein CSIYGISYEQYF.

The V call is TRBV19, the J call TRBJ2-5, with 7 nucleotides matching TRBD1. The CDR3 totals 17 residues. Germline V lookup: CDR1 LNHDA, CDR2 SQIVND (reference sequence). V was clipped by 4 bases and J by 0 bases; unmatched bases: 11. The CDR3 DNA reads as TGTGCCAGTAGTAATGGAGCCGGGACAGCCAACCAAGAGACCCAGTACTTC. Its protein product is CASSNGAGTANQETQYF.

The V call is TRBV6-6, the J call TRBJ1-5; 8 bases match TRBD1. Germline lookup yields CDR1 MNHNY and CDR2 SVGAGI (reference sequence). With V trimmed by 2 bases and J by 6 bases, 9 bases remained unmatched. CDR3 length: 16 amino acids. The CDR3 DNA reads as TGTGCCAGCAGTTACCCACAGGGGGATCGCGGTCAGCCCCAGCATTTT. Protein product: CASSYPQGDRGQPQHF.

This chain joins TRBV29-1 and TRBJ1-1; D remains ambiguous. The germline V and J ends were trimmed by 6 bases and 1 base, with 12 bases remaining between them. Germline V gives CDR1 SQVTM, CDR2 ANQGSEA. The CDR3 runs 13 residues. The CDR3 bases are TGCAGCGTCCTCCAGAAAACGAACACTGAAGCTTTCTTT. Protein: CSVLQKTNTEAFF.

The chain's CDR3 is CASSPGGINEKLFF. CDR3 coding DNA: TGTGCCAGCAGCCCCGGCGGTATTAATGAAAAACTGTTTTTT. The chain combines TRBV5-4 with TRBJ1-4, with D unresolved. The germline CDR1 and CDR2 sequences are SGHNT and YYREEE (reference sequence). V was clipped by 4 bases and J by 4 bases, with 11 bases between them. This CDR3 is built from 14 residues.

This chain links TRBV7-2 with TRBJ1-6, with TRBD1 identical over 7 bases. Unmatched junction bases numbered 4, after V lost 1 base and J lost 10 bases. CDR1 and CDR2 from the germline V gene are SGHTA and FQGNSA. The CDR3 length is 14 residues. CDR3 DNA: TGTGCCAGCAGCTTAGAGGGACAGCTATCACCCCTCCACTTT. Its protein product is CASSLEGQLSPLHF.

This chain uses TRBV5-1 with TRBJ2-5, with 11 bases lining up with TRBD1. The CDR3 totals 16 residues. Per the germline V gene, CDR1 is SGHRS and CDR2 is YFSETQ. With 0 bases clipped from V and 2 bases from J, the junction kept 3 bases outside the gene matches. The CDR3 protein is CASSLAGQGGQETQYF. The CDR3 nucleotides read TGCGCCAGCAGCTTGGCGGGACAGGGGGGTCAAGAGACCCAGTACTTC.

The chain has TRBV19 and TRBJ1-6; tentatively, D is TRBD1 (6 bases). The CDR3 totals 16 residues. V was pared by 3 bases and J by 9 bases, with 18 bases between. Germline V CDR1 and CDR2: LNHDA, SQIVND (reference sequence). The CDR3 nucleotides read TGTGCCAGTAGTATGGTAGCAGGGGCCCGTTTTTCACCCCTCCACTTT. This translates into CASSMVAGARFSPLHF. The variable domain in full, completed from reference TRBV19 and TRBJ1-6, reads DGGITQSPKYLFRKEGQNVTLSCEQNLNHDAMYWYRQDPGQGLRLIYYSQIVNDFQKGDIAEGYSVSREKKESFPLTVTSAQKNPTAFYLCASSMVAGARFSPLHFGNGTRLTVT.

CDR3 sequence (DNA): TGTGCCAGCACGGGACATACGAACACTGAAGCTTTCTTT. The encoded protein is CASTGHTNTEAFF. The rearrangement uses TRBV6-5 and TRBJ1-1; TRBD1 might be the D (6 bases). The CDR3 runs 13 residues. V lost 7 bases, J lost 1 base, and 10 bases lay in between. The V gene's germline CDR1 is MNHEY and CDR2 SVGAGI.

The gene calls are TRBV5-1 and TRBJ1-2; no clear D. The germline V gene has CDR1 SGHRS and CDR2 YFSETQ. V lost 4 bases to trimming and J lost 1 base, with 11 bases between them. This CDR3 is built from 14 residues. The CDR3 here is CASSPTVVNYGYTF. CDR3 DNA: TGCGCCAGCAGCCCCACAGTGGTTAACTATGGCTACACCTTC.

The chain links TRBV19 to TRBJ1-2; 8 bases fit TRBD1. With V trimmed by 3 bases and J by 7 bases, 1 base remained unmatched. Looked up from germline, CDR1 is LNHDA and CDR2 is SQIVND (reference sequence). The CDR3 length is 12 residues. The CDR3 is CASSMGQVGYTF. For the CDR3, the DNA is TGTGCCAGTAGTATGGGACAGGTTGGCTACACCTTC.

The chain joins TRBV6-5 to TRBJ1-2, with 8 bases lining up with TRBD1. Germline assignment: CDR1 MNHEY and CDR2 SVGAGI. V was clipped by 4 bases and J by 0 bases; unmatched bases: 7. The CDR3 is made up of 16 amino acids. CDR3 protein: CASSSPGQASNYGYTF. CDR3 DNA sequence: TGTGCCAGCAGTTCTCCGGGACAGGCTTCTAACTATGGCTACACCTTC.

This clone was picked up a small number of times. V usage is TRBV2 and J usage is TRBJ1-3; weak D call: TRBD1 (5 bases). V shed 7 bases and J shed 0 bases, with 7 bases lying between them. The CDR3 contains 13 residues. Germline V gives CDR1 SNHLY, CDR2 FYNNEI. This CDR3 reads CASKGRSGNTIYF. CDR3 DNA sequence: TGTGCCAGCAAGGGGCGCTCTGGAAACACCATATATTTT.

DNA for the CDR3: TGTGCCAGCAGCTTGGAGGGGCGTGGGGGGGCCACAACAGATACGCAGTATTTT. Translating gives CASSLEGRGGATTDTQYF. The rearrangement uses TRBV5-4 and TRBJ2-3, with a weak D call TRBD2 (7 bases). CDR1 is SGHNT, CDR2 YYREEE, per germline (reference sequence). The CDR3 covers 18 residues. V shed 0 bases and J shed 3 bases, with 20 bases lying between them.

For the CDR3, the DNA is TGTGTCGTAGGGGGGACAGGGGGGTCCTACGAGCAGTACTTC. This sequence encodes CVVGGTGGSYEQYF. The V gene is TRBV28, the J gene TRBJ2-7; 11 bases map to TRBD1. CDR3 length: 14 amino acids. Germline lookup yields CDR1 MDHEN and CDR2 SYDVKM.